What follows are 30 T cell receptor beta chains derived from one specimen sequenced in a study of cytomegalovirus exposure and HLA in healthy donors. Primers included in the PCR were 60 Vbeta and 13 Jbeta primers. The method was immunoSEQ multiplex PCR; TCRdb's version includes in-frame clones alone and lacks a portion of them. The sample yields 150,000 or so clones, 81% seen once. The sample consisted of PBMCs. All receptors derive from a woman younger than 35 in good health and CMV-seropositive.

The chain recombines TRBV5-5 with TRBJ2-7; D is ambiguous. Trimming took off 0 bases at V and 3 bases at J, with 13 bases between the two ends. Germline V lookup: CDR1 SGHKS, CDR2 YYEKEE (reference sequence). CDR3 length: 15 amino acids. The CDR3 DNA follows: TGTGCCAGCAGCTTGGCCGGCGGTGCGAGCTACGAGCAGTACTTC. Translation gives CASSLAGGASYEQYF.

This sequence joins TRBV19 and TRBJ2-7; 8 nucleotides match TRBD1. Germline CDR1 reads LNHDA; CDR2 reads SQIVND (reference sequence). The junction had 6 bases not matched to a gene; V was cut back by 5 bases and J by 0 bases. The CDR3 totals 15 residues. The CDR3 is CASSSPGQGSYEQYF. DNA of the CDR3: TGTGCCAGTAGTTCACCCGGACAGGGCTCCTACGAGCAGTACTTC.

The CDR3 region is CASSADGGTNEQFF. DNA for the CDR3: TGTGCCAGCAGCGCCGACGGGGGGACTAATGAGCAGTTCTTC. V and J are TRBV9 and TRBJ2-1, with TRBD2 matching over 7 bases. Looked up from germline, CDR1 is SGDLS and CDR2 is YYNGEE. There are 14 residues in the CDR3. The V and J ends lost 3 bases and 7 bases, in that order; junction bases with no gene match: 7.

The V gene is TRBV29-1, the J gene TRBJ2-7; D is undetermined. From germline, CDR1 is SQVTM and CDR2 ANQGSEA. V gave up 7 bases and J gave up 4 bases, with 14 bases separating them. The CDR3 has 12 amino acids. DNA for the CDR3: TGCAGCGGGATGGGCGTCGGATACGAGCAGTACTTC. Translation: CSGMGVGYEQYF.

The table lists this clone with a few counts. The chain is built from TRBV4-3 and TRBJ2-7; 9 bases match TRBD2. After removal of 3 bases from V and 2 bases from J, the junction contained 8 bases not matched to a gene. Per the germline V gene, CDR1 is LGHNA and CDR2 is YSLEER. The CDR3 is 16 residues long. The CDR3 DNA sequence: TGCGCCAGCAGCCAGACACTAGCGGGTCCAACCTACGAGCAGTACTTC. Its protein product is CASSQTLAGPTYEQYF.

CDR3 protein: CASRKSPTGEQFF. CDR3 in DNA: TGTGCCAGCCGAAAGTCCCCCACAGGTGAGCAGTTCTTC. This rearrangement joins TRBV2 to TRBJ2-1; the D gene is possibly TRBD1 (5 bases). V dropped 8 bases and J dropped 9 bases, with 17 bases sitting between them. Per germline, CDR1 SNHLY and CDR2 FYNNEI. The length of the CDR3 is 13 residues.

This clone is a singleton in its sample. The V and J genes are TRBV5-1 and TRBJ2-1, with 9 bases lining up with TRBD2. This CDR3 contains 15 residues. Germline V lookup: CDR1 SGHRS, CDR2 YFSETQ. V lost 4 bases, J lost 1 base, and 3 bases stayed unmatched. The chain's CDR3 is CASSRLAESYNEQFF. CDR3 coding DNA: TGCGCCAGCAGCAGACTAGCGGAGTCCTACAATGAGCAGTTCTTC.

CDR3 loop: CASSLDSYNSPLHF. CDR3 DNA sequence: TGTGCCAGCAGCCTGGACAGCTATAATTCACCCCTCCACTTT. The V call is TRBV7-6, the J call TRBJ1-6, with a weak D call TRBD1 (6 bases). V was shortened by 5 bases and J by 3 bases, with 8 bases between the two germline ends. CDR3 size: 14 residues. Per the germline V gene, CDR1 is SGHVS and CDR2 is FNYEAQ.

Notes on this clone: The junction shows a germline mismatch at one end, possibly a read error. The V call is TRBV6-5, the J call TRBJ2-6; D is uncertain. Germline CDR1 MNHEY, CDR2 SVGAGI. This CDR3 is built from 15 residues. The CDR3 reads CAGSARSSGANVLTF. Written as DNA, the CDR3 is TGTGCCGGCAGTGCTCGGAGCTCTGGGGCCAACGTCCTGACTTTC.

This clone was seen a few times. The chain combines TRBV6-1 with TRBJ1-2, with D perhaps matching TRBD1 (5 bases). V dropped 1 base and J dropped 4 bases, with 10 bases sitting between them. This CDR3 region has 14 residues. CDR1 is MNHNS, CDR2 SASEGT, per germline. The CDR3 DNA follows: TGTGCCAGCAGTGAAGGAGGCAGGGTCTATGGCTACACCTTC. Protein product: CASSEGGRVYGYTF.

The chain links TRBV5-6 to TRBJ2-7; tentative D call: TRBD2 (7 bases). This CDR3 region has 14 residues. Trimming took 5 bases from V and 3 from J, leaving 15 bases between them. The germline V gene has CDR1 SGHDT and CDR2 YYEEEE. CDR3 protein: CASREGGYSYEQYF. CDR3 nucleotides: TGTGCCAGCAGGGAGGGGGGGTATAGCTACGAGCAGTACTTC. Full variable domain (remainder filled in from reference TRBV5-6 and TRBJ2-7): DAGVTQSPTHLIKTRGQQVTLRCSPKSGHDTVSWYQQALGQGPQFIFQYYEEEERQRGNFPDRFSGHQFPNYSSELNVNALLLGDSALYLCASREGGYSYEQYFGPGTRLTVT.

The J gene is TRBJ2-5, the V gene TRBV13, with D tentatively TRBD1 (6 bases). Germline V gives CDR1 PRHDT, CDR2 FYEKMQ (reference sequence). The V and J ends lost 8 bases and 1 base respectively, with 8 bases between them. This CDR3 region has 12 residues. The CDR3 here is CASGRGQETQYF. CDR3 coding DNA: TGTGCCAGCGGCAGGGGCCAAGAGACCCAGTACTTC.

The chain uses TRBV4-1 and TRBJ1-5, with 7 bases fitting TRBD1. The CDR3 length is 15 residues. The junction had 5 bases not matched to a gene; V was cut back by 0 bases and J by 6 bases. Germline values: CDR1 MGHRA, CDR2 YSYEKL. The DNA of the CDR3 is TGCGCCAGCAGCCAAGACAGGGGGTCCGGTCAGCCCCAGCATTTT. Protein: CASSQDRGSGQPQHF.

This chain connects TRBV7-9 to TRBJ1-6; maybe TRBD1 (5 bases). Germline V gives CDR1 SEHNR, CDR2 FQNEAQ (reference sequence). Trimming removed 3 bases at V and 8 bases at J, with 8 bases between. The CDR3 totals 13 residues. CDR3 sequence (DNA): TGTGCCAGCAGCTTTTGGGGGGATTCACCCCTCCACTTT. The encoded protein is CASSFWGDSPLHF.

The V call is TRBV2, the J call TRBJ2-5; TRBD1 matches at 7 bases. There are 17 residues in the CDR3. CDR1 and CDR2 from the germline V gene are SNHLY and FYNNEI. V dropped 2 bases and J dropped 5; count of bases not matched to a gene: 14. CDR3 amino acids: CASSETLWTGYTETQYF. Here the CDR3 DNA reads TGTGCCAGCAGTGAAACACTGTGGACAGGTTATACGGAGACCCAGTACTTC.

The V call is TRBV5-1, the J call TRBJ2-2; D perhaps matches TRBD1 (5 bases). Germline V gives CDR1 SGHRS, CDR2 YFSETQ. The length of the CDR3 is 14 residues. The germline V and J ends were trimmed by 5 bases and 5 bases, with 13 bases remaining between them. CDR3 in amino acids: CASRKLQGTGELFF. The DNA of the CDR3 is TGCGCCAGCAGAAAACTCCAGGGAACCGGGGAGCTGTTTTTT.

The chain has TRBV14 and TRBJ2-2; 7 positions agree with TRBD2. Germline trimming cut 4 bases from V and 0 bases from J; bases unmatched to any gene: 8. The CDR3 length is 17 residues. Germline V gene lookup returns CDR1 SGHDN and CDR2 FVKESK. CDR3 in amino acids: CASSPPLAPANTGELFF. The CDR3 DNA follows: TGTGCCAGCAGCCCCCCACTAGCGCCTGCGAACACCGGGGAGCTGTTTTTT.

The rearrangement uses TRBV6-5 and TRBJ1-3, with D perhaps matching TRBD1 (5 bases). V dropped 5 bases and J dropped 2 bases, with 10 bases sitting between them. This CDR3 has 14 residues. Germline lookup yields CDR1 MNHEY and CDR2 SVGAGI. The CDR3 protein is CASSRPGAGNTIYF. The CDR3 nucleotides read TGTGCCAGCAGTCGTCCGGGGGCTGGAAACACCATATATTTT.

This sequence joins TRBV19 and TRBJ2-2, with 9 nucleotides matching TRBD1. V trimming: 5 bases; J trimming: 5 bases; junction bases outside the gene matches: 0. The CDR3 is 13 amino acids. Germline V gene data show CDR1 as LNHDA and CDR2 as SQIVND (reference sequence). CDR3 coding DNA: TGTGCCAGTAGTGACAGGGGGACCGGGGAGCTGTTTTTT. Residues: CASSDRGTGELFF.

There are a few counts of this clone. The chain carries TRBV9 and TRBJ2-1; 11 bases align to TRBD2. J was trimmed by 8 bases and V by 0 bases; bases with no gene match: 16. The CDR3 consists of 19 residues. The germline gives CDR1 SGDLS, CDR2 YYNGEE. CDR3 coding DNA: TGTGCCAGCAGCGTAGGTCTAGCGGGGGGTATGGAACTCACAGATGAGCAGTTCTTC. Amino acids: CASSVGLAGGMELTDEQFF.

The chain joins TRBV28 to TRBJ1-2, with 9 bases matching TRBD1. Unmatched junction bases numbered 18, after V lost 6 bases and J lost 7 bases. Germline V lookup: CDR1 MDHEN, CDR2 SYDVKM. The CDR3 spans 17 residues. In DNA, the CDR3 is TGTGCCAGCAGCCCAACGTTGGTCGGGACAGGGCGTCGTGGCTACACCTTC. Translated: CASSPTLVGTGRRGYTF.

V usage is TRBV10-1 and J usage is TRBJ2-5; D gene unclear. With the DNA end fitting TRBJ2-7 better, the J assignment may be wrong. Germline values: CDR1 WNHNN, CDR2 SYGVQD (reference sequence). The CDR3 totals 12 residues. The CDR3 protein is CASSVPLGEQYF. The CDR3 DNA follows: TGCGCCAGCAGTGTACCACTGGGCGAGCAGTACTTC.

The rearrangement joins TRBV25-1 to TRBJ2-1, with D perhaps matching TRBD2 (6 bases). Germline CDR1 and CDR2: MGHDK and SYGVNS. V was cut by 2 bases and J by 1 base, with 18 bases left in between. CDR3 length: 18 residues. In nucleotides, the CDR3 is TGTGCCAGCAGTGAACCCCCCGGCGGGGCCCATTCCTACAATGAGCAGTTCTTC. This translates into CASSEPPGGAHSYNEQFF. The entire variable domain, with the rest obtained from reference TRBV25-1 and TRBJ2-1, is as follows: EADIYQTPRYLVIGTGKKITLECSQTMGHDKMYWYQQDPGMELHLIHYSYGVNSTEKGDLSSESTVSRIRTEHFPLTLESARPSHTSQYLCASSEPPGGAHSYNEQFFGPGTRLTVL.

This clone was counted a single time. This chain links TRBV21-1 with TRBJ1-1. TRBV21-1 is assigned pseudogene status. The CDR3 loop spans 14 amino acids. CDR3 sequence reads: CASSKAMEETEAFF. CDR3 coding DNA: TGTGCCAGCAGCAAAGCTATGGAGGAGACTGAAGCTTTCTTT.

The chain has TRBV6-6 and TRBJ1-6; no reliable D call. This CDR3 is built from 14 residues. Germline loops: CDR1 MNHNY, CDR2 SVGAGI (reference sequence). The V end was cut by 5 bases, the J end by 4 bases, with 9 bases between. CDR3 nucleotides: TGTGCCAGCAGTCAACCTCGGTATAATTCACCCCTCCACTTT. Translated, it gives CASSQPRYNSPLHF.

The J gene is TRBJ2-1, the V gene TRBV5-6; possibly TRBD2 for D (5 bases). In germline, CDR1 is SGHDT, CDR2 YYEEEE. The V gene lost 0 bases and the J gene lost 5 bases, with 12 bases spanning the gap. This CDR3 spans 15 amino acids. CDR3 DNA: TGTGCCAGCAGCTTGGGTGCGAGGGCCCACAATGAGCAGTTCTTC. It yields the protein CASSLGARAHNEQFF.

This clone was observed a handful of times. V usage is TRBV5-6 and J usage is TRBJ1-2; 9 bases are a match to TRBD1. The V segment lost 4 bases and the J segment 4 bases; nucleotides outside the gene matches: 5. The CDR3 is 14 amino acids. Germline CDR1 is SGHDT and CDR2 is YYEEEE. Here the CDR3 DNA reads TGTGCCAGCAGCCGGACAGGGGATGGCTATGGCTACACCTTC. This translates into CASSRTGDGYGYTF.

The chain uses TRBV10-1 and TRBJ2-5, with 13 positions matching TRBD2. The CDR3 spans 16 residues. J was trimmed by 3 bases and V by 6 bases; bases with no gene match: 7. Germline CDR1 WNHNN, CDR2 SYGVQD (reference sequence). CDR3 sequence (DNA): TGCGCCAGCAGCGCCCCGACTAGCGGGGGGAAAGAGACCCAGTACTTC. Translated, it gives CASSAPTSGGKETQYF.

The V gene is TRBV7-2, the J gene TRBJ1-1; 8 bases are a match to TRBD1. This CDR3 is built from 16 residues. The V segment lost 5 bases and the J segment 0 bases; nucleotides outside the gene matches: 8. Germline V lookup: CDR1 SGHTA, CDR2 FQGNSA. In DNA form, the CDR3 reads TGTGCCAGCAGCCCCGGCCAGGGGGCGTTGAACACTGAAGCTTTCTTT. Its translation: CASSPGQGALNTEAFF.

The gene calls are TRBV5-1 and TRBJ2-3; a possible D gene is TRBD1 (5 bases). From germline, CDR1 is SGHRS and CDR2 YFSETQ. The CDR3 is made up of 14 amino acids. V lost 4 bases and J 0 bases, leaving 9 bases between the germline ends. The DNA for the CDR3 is TGCGCCAGCAGCCTAACAGGTAGCACAGATACGCAGTATTTT. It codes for CASSLTGSTDTQYF.